Listed below are T cell receptor beta chains from one sample, sequenced in a study of blood T cell repertoires in COVID-19. The protocol was immunoSEQ multiplex PCR, while the TCRdb copy is restricted to in-frame clones and leaves out a portion. The data contain around 100,000 clones, 70% to 90% of them singletons. The sequencing sample was made of peripheral blood. Receptors were obtained from a human donor in a cohort sampled during active COVID-19. Each CDR3 is given with its conserved first and last residue. The D gene is left open where the match is weak. The listing skips clone size in some rows; elsewhere it reads once, few, many or a size class.

D gene: TRBD2
V gene: TRBV3-1/TRBV3-2
clone size: .
J gene: TRBJ2-5
CDR3 DNA: TGTGCCAGCAGCCAAGGAGTAGCGGGAGCGGAAGAGACCCAGTACTTC
CDR3 protein: CASSQGVAGAEETQYF

D gene: .
V gene: TRBV10-3
clone size: .
J gene: TRBJ1-6
CDR3 DNA: TGTGCCATCAGCCCAACGACAGATTCACCCCTCCACTTT
CDR3 protein: CAISPTTDSPLHF

D gene: .
V gene: TRBV28
clone size: .
J gene: TRBJ1-1
CDR3 DNA: TGTGCCAGCAGCCCCGGGTTGGTCACTGAAGCTTTCTTT
CDR3 protein: CASSPGLVTEAFF

D gene: TRBD1
V gene: TRBV14
clone size: .
J gene: TRBJ1-6
CDR3 DNA: TGTGCCAGCAGCCCAGCTTCAGGGGGTCGTAATTCACCCCTCCACTTT
CDR3 protein: CASSPASGGRNSPLHF

D gene: TRBD2
V gene: TRBV5-1
clone size: .
J gene: TRBJ2-1
CDR3 DNA: TGCGCCAGCAGCTTGGCCTTGACTAGCGGGTCCTACAATGAGCAGTTCTTC
CDR3 protein: CASSLALTSGSYNEQFF

D gene: .
V gene: TRBV19
clone size: .
J gene: TRBJ2-3
CDR3 DNA: TGTGCCAGTAGTATTCAAACGGTCACAGATACGCAGTATTTT
CDR3 protein: CASSIQTVTDTQYF

D gene: .
V gene: TRBV6-5
clone size: .
J gene: TRBJ1-4
CDR3 DNA: TGTGCCAGCAGTTACTCCCTGACAGGCCCGAATGAAAAACTGTTTTTT
CDR3 protein: CASSYSLTGPNEKLFF

D gene: TRBD1
V gene: TRBV18
clone size: .
J gene: TRBJ2-7
CDR3 DNA: TGTGCCAGCTCACCACCTATATCGGGACAGGGTAGGGCCTACGAGCAGTACTTC
CDR3 protein: CASSPPISGQGRAYEQYF

D gene: .
V gene: TRBV30
clone size: .
J gene: TRBJ1-6
CDR3 DNA: TGTGCCTGGAGCCAACAGGGTTCCCGCTCACCCCTCCACTTT
CDR3 protein: CAWSQQGSRSPLHF

D gene: .
V gene: TRBV5-1
clone size: .
J gene: TRBJ1-2
CDR3 DNA: .
CDR3 protein: CASSWGTGSCTF

D gene: TRBD1
V gene: TRBV24-1
clone size: few
J gene: TRBJ1-2
CDR3 DNA: TGTGCCACCAGTGATCGGGACAGCGAGAACTATGGCTACACCTTC
CDR3 protein: CATSDRDSENYGYTF

D gene: .
V gene: TRBV7-8
clone size: .
J gene: TRBJ2-7
CDR3 DNA: TGTGCCAGCAGCGGTAGGGACTTTACCTACGAGCAGTACTTC
CDR3 protein: CASSGRDFTYEQYF

D gene: .
V gene: TRBV29-1
clone size: .
J gene: TRBJ2-1
CDR3 DNA: TGCAGCGCCTCCCAACGGGAGCTCAATGAGCAGTTCTTC
CDR3 protein: CSASQRELNEQFF

D gene: .
V gene: TRBV23-1
clone size: .
J gene: TRBJ2-6
CDR3 DNA: TGCGCCAGCAGTCACGGTTGTGGCGGAGGTGGGGCCAACGTCCTGACTTTC
CDR3 protein: CASSHGCGGGGANVLTF

D gene: TRBD1
V gene: TRBV19
clone size: .
J gene: TRBJ2-1
CDR3 DNA: TGTGCCAGTAGTATAGGGACAGGGGGGCTCGATGAGCAGTTCTTC
CDR3 protein: CASSIGTGGLDEQFF

D gene: .
V gene: TRBV6-1
clone size: .
J gene: TRBJ1-2
CDR3 DNA: TGTGCCAGCAGTGAAGAGTGGGGGGGATATGGCTACACCTTC
CDR3 protein: CASSEEWGGYGYTF

D gene: .
V gene: TRBV27
clone size: .
J gene: TRBJ2-5
CDR3 DNA: TGTGCCAGCAGTCCCCTCGGGCGGGGCTACCAAGAGACCCAGTACTTC
CDR3 protein: CASSPLGRGYQETQYF

D gene: .
V gene: TRBV29-1
clone size: .
J gene: TRBJ2-1
CDR3 DNA: TGCAGCGTTGATGAACGGTACAATGAGCAGTTCTTC
CDR3 protein: CSVDERYNEQFF

D gene: .
V gene: TRBV1
clone size: .
J gene: TRBJ2-3
CDR3 DNA: TGCGCCCTAGCGGGGGGCACAGATACGCAGTATTTT
CDR3 protein: CALAGGTDTQYF

D gene: .
V gene: TRBV7-9
clone size: few
J gene: TRBJ2-2
CDR3 DNA: TGTGCCAGCAGCTTCTTGGCGGAGGTGACCGGGGAGCTGTTTTTT
CDR3 protein: CASSFLAEVTGELFF

D gene: TRBD2
V gene: TRBV15
clone size: .
J gene: TRBJ2-3
CDR3 DNA: TGTGCCACCAGCAGAAGACTAGCGGGAGCAACAGATACGCAGTATTTT
CDR3 protein: CATSRRLAGATDTQYF

D gene: TRBD2
V gene: TRBV27
clone size: .
J gene: TRBJ2-1
CDR3 DNA: TGTGCCAGCTGCCCTAAAATGGGACTAGCGGGCCCCCGGGAGCAGTTCTTC
CDR3 protein: CASCPKMGLAGPREQFF

D gene: TRBD1
V gene: TRBV3-1/TRBV3-2
clone size: .
J gene: TRBJ2-3
CDR3 DNA: TGTGCCAGCAGCCAAGATCCGGGACAGGGGTTGGGGACAGATACGCAGTATTTT
CDR3 protein: CASSQDPGQGLGTDTQYF

D gene: TRBD2
V gene: TRBV5-1
clone size: .
J gene: TRBJ2-5
CDR3 DNA: TGCGCCAGCAGCTTGGCTGGACTAGCGGGAGTGGAAGAGACCCAGTACTTC
CDR3 protein: CASSLAGLAGVEETQYF

D gene: TRBD2
V gene: TRBV9
clone size: .
J gene: TRBJ2-1
CDR3 DNA: TGTGCCAGCAGCGCTACCACGCTAGCGGGAGTCATAAATGAGCAGTTCTTC
CDR3 protein: CASSATTLAGVINEQFF

D gene: TRBD2
V gene: TRBV14
clone size: .
J gene: TRBJ2-1
CDR3 DNA: TGTGCCAGCAGCCAATCGCTAGCGGGGTCAAATGAGCAGTTCTTC
CDR3 protein: CASSQSLAGSNEQFF

D gene: .
V gene: TRBV5-5
clone size: .
J gene: TRBJ1-4
CDR3 DNA: TGTGCCAGCAGCGGGGGGCCGGCGGGGGAACTGTTTTTT
CDR3 protein: CASSGGPAGELFF

D gene: .
V gene: TRBV5-1
clone size: .
J gene: TRBJ2-2
CDR3 DNA: TGCGCCAGCAGCCCGATGGGGACTCTCACCGGGGAGCTGTTTTTT
CDR3 protein: CASSPMGTLTGELFF

D gene: .
V gene: TRBV7-9
clone size: .
J gene: TRBJ1-4
CDR3 DNA: TGTGCCAGCAGCCCAGCCGGGTCGACTAATGAAAAACTGTTTTTT
CDR3 protein: CASSPAGSTNEKLFF

D gene: TRBD2
V gene: TRBV9
clone size: .
J gene: TRBJ2-3
CDR3 DNA: TGTGCCAGCAGCGTTGGACTAGCGAGCACAGATACGCAGTATTTT
CDR3 protein: CASSVGLASTDTQYF

D gene: TRBD2
V gene: TRBV24-1
clone size: .
J gene: TRBJ2-1
CDR3 DNA: TGTGCCACCAGTGACTTGGGACTAGCGGGAGGTACGTCCTACAATGAGCAGTTCTTC
CDR3 protein: CATSDLGLAGGTSYNEQFF

D gene: .
V gene: TRBV29-1
clone size: .
J gene: TRBJ2-1
CDR3 DNA: TGCAGCGTTGAAGGGGGGGACTCCTACAATGAGCAGTTCTTC
CDR3 protein: CSVEGGDSYNEQFF

D gene: .
V gene: TRBV7-6
clone size: .
J gene: TRBJ2-2
CDR3 DNA: TGTGCCAGCAGCTTACCGGGACAGAACACCGGGGAGCTGTTTTTT
CDR3 protein: CASSLPGQNTGELFF

D gene: .
V gene: TRBV18
clone size: .
J gene: TRBJ2-7
CDR3 DNA: TGTGCCAGCTCACCCGCGAGCTCCTACGAGCAGTACTTC
CDR3 protein: CASSPASSYEQYF

D gene: TRBD2
V gene: TRBV24-1
clone size: .
J gene: TRBJ2-3
CDR3 DNA: TGTGCCACCAGTGGGTCGGGGGGAGGCACAGATACGCAGTATTTT
CDR3 protein: CATSGSGGGTDTQYF

D gene: TRBD2
V gene: TRBV5-1
clone size: .
J gene: TRBJ2-1
CDR3 DNA: TGCGCCAGCAGGCTAGCGGGGGGGGTCCGACAGCAGTTCTTC
CDR3 protein: CASRLAGGVRQQFF

D gene: TRBD1
V gene: TRBV5-4
clone size: few
J gene: TRBJ2-7
CDR3 DNA: TGTGCCAGCAGCTTGGCAGGGGGCGAGGCCGAGCAGTACTTC
CDR3 protein: CASSLAGGEAEQYF

D gene: .
V gene: TRBV18
clone size: .
J gene: TRBJ1-1
CDR3 DNA: TGTGCCAGCTCACCAAACCGGCAGGGGAACACTGAAGCTTTCTTT
CDR3 protein: CASSPNRQGNTEAFF

D gene: .
V gene: TRBV19
clone size: .
J gene: TRBJ2-2
CDR3 DNA: TGTGCCAGCCGCCGTGGAGGCACCGGGGAGCTGTTTTTT
CDR3 protein: CASRRGGTGELFF

D gene: .
V gene: TRBV19
clone size: .
J gene: TRBJ2-7
CDR3 DNA: TGTGCCAGTAGTACCCGGGACTCACCCTACGAGCAGTACTTC
CDR3 protein: CASSTRDSPYEQYF

D gene: .
V gene: TRBV9
clone size: once
J gene: TRBJ2-3
CDR3 DNA: TGTGCCAGCAGCGTAGAAAGCGGCCTCACAGATACGCAGTATTTT
CDR3 protein: CASSVESGLTDTQYF

D gene: TRBD2
V gene: TRBV10-2
clone size: .
J gene: TRBJ2-5
CDR3 DNA: TGCGCCAGCAGGACTAGCGGGAGGGTGGAGACCCAGTACTTC
CDR3 protein: CASRTSGRVETQYF

D gene: TRBD2
V gene: TRBV7-2
clone size: .
J gene: TRBJ2-1
CDR3 DNA: TGTGCCAGCAGCTCGCGGGGGGGCGGTGAGCAGTTCTTC
CDR3 protein: CASSSRGGGEQFF

D gene: TRBD2
V gene: TRBV28
clone size: .
J gene: TRBJ2-6
CDR3 DNA: TGTGCCACCTTATCGGGGGGGAGGGGGGCCAACGTCCTGACTTTC
CDR3 protein: CATLSGGRGANVLTF

D gene: .
V gene: TRBV12-3/TRBV12-4
clone size: .
J gene: TRBJ1-1
CDR3 DNA: TGTGCCAGCGGAAGCGGTTACACTGAAGCTTTCTTT
CDR3 protein: CASGSGYTEAFF

D gene: .
V gene: TRBV6-1
clone size: .
J gene: TRBJ1-4
CDR3 DNA: TGTGCCAGCAGTGAAGCCGGGGGGGAGGTAGTCGGAAAACTGTTTTTT
CDR3 protein: CASSEAGGEVVGKLFF

D gene: TRBD1
V gene: TRBV7-2
clone size: few
J gene: TRBJ1-3
CDR3 DNA: TGTGCCACCGCGACAGGGTCTGGAAACACCATATATTTT
CDR3 protein: CATATGSGNTIYF

D gene: TRBD1
V gene: TRBV28
clone size: .
J gene: TRBJ2-3
CDR3 DNA: TGTGCCAGCAGTTTATGGGGACAGGCGCAAAGCACAGATACGCAGTATTTT
CDR3 protein: CASSLWGQAQSTDTQYF